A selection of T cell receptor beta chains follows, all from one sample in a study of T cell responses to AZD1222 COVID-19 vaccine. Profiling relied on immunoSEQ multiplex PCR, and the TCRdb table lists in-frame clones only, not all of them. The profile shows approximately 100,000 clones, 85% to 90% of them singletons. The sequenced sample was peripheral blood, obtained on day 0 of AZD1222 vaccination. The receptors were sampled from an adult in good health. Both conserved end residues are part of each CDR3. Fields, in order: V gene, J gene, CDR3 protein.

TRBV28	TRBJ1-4	CASRAQGAWEKLFF
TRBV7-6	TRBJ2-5	CASSLGIAGGQETQYF
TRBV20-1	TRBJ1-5	CSASGVQPQHF
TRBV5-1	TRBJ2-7	CASSFAPGAYEQYF
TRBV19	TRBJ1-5	CASMLGAGQPQHF
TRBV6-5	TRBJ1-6	CASSYEGQNSPLHF
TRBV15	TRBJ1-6	CATSREHSPLHF
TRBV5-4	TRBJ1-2	CASKWTGAGGYTF
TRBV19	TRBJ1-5	CASRGDSNQPQHF
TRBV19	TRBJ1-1	CASSIAPGVNTEAFF